This TCR beta chain stems from a study of blood T cell repertoires in COVID-19. For the study at large: The cDNA or gDNA used as material had been derived from T cells, B-cell-depleted T cells, or PBMCs.

Generated by immunoSEQ multiplex PCR, the TCRdb table keeps only in-frame clones and is missing some. The repertoire includes some 100,000 clones, about nine tenths of them detected once, and around 10% sits in the top ten. Germline V gene lookup returns CDR1 SGHKS and CDR2 YYEKEE (reference sequence). The CDR3 spans 13 residues. Trimming removed 7 bases from V and 1 base from J, with 11 bases in between. The TCR was taken from a man aged 50 to 60 with acute or convalescent COVID-19. The sample comprised peripheral blood. This chain uses TRBV5-5 with TRBJ1-1, with a tentative D call TRBD1 (5 bases). As DNA, the CDR3 is TGTGCCAGCTTTGGGGCGGCGAACACTGAAGCTTTCTTT. Translated, it gives CASFGAANTEAFF.